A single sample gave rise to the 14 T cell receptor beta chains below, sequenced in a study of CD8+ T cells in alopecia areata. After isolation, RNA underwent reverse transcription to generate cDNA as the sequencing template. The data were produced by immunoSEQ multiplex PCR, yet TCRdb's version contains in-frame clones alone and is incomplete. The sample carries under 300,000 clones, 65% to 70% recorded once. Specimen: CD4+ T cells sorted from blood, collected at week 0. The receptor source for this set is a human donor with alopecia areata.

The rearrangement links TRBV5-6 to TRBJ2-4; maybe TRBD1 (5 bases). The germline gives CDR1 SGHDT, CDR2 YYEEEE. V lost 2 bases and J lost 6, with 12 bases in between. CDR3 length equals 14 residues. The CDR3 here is CASSLQGRGNIQYF. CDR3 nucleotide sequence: TGTGCCAGCAGCTTACAAGGAAGGGGAAACATTCAGTACTTC.

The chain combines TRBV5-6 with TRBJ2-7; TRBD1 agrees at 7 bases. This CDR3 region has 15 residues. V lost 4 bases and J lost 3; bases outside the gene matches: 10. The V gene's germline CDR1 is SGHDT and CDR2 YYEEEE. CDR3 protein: CASSPGTATYYEQYF. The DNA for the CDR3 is TGTGCCAGCAGCCCCGGGACAGCAACGTACTACGAGCAGTACTTC.

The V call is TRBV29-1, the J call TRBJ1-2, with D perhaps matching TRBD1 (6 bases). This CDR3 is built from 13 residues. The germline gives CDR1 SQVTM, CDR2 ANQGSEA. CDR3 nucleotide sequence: TGCACCCTGAGGGCCAGGGGATCACAAGGCTACACCTTC. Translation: CTLRARGSQGYTF.

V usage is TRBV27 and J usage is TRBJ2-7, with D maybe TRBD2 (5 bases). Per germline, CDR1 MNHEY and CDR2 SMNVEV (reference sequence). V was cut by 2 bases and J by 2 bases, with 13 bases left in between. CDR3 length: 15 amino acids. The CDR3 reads CASSLGGIDPYEQYF. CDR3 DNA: TGTGCCAGCAGTTTAGGAGGTATCGATCCCTACGAGCAGTACTTC.

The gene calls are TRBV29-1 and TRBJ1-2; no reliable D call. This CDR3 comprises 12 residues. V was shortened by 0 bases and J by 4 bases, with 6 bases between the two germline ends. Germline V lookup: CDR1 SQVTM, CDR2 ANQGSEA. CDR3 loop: CSVEDSGYGYTF. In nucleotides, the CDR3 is TGCAGCGTTGAAGATAGTGGCTATGGCTACACCTTC.

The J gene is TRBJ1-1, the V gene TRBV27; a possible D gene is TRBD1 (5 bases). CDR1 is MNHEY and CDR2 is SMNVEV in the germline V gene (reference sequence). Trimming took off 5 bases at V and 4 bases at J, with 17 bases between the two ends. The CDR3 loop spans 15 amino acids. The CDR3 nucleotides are TGTGCCAGCAGTACCGTGGGGTGGGGGACCACTGAAGCTTTCTTT. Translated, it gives CASSTVGWGTTEAFF.

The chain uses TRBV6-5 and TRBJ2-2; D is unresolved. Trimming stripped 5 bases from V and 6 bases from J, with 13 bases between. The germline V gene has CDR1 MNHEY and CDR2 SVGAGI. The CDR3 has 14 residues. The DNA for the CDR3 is TGTGCCAGCAGTCCTAGGTGGCAGTCCGGGGAGCTGTTTTTT. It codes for CASSPRWQSGELFF.

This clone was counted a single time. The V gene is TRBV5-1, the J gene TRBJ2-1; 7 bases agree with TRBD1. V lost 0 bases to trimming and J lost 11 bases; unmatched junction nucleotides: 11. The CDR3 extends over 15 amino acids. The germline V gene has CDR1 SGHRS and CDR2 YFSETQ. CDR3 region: CASSLDRGPLGKQFF. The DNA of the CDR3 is TGCGCCAGCAGCTTGGACAGGGGCCCCCTCGGTAAGCAGTTCTTC.

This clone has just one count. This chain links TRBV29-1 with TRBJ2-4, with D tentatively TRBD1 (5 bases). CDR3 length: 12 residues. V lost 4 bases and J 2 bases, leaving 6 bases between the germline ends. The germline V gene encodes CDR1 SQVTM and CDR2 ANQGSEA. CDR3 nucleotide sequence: TGCAGCGTTGGACAGTCCAAAAACATTCAGTACTTC. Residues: CSVGQSKNIQYF.

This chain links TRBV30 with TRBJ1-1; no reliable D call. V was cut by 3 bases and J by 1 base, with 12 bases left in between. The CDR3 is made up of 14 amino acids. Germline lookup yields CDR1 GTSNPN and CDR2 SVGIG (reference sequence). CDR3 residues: CAWSLKQRNTEAFF. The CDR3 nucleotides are TGTGCCTGGAGCCTAAAACAACGGAACACTGAAGCTTTCTTT.

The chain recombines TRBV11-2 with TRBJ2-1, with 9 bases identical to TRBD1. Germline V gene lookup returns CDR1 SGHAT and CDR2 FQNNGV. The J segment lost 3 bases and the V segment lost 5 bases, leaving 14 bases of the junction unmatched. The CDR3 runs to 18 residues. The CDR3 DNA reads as TGTGCCAGCAGCCCCAACCCGAGGGGACAGGGCATCTACAATGAGCAGTTCTTC. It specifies CASSPNPRGQGIYNEQFF.

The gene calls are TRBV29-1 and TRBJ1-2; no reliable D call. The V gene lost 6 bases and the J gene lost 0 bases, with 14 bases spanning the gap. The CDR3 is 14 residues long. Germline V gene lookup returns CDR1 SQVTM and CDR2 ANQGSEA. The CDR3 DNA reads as TGCAGCGTCGTCCTTGTAGTACCTAACTATGGCTACACCTTC. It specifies CSVVLVVPNYGYTF.

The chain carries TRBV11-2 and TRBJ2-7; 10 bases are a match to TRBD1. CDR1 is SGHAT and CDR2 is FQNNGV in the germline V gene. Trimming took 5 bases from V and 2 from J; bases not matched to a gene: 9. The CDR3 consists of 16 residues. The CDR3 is CASSLSGTGAPYEQYF. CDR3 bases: TGTGCCAGCAGCCTAAGCGGGACAGGGGCTCCCTACGAGCAGTACTTC.

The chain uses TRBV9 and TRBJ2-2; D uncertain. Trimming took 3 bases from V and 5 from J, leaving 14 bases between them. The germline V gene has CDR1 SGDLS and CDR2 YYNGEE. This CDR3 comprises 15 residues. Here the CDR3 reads CASSAYISGTGELFF. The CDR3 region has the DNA TGTGCCAGCAGCGCCTACATTTCTGGGACCGGGGAGCTGTTTTTT.